This entry concerns a single T cell receptor beta chain. Its antigen remains unidentified. This sample was taken from a study of cytomegalovirus exposure and HLA in healthy donors. The V and J ends lost 0 bases and 12 bases respectively, with 18 bases between them. CDR1 MNHNS and CDR2 SASEGT come from the germline V gene. The CDR3 loop spans 15 amino acids. The study, taken as a whole, reports: When a later analysis was performed, an Asian-associated ancestry cluster reportedly had fewer N-insertions than the approximately 690-donor mean. The availability of immune exposure information extended only to CMV serostatus. A further, later analysis showed that HLA-associated TCR beta chains (compared with equally common others) were more clonally expanded.

The PCR used 60 Vbeta and 13 Jbeta primers. Authors' data handling: In a later analysis, around 87 million unique TCR beta chains included roughly 11 million shared by two or more donors. Sequencing was performed with immunoSEQ multiplex PCR; in TCRdb, only in-frame clones are kept and a portion is missing. V and J calls and clone size are as listed in that table; D and trimming were resolved from the DNA. The data show around 140,000 clones, and the top ten clones hold more than 0.8%. V is TRBV6-1 and J is TRBJ1-3; D might be TRBD1 (5 bases). The TCR sequence derives from a male donor in good health and CMV-seronegative. The sequencing sample was made of PBMCs. Here the CDR3 DNA reads TGTGCCAGCAGTGAAGCTTTGGGGGGGGGAGTTGTCATATATTTT. Its translation is CASSEALGGGVVIYF.